Listed below are T cell receptor beta chains from one sample, sequenced in a study of blood T cell repertoires in COVID-19. Sequenced by immunoSEQ multiplex PCR; TCRdb stores in-frame clones only, minus some. The table lists roughly 230,000 clones, 75% to 90% of them singletons, with 4.6% in the top ten. The sample consisted of peripheral blood. The source is a middle-aged woman who had recovered from COVID-19. The CDR3 runs from the conserved cysteine through the conserved F or W. The D gene is left open where the match is weak. Clone size is stated in some rows and not others, as once, few, many or a class when expanded.

v_gene,d_gene,abundance,j_gene,CDR3nt,CDR3aa
TRBV30,NA,NA,TRBJ2-1,TGTGCCTGGAAAAACAGCTACAATGAGCAGTTCTTC,CAWKNSYNEQFF
TRBV7-9,NA,NA,TRBJ2-7,TGTGCCAGCGGCCCAATGGTCGAGCAGTACTTC,CASGPMVEQYF
TRBV18,NA,NA,TRBJ1-1,TGTGCCAGCTCACCACCGGGGACAAGTACCACTGAAGCTTTCTTT,CASSPPGTSTTEAFF
TRBV3-1/TRBV3-2,TRBD1,NA,TRBJ1-1,TGTGCCAGCCGACAGGGGGCCATCGAAACTGAAGCTTTCTTT,CASRQGAIETEAFF
TRBV19,TRBD2,once,TRBJ2-1,TGTGCCAGTAACAACGAGGCTAGCGGGAGCAATGAGCAGTTCTTC,CASNNEASGSNEQFF
TRBV27,TRBD1,NA,TRBJ1-1,TGTGCCAGCAGTAAGGGAGGTAGGTGGACAGGCACTGAAGCTTTCTTT,CASSKGGRWTGTEAFF
TRBV5-4,NA,NA,TRBJ1-1,TGTGCCAGCAGCTGGAGCGGACAGTTGAACACTGAAGCTTTCTTT,CASSWSGQLNTEAFF
TRBV9,NA,NA,TRBJ1-2,TGTGCCAGCAGCGACGACAGCATAGGTGGCTACACCTTC,CASSDDSIGGYTF
TRBV2,TRBD1,once,TRBJ2-7,TGTGCCAGCAGGTCTAGCCCGGGACAGGGCCCCTACGAGCAGTACTTC,CASRSSPGQGPYEQYF
TRBV7-9,TRBD1,NA,TRBJ1-6,TGTGCCAGCAGCCCCGGGACAGGGTTTTTACCCCTCCACTTT,CASSPGTGFLPLHF